The 10 T cell receptor beta chains presented below share a single source sample, sequenced in a study of regulatory T cells in long-lasting Graves disease (dated by TCRdb to about 2021). Per the publication, the time point label means: newly diagnosed GD, antithyroid drugs for less than 3 months. RNA was extracted from PBMCs in TRIzol for both TCR sequencing and RNA sequencing. Receptor libraries were prepared by multiplex PCR. Sequencing relied on an Illumina HiSeq 4000. TCR beta libraries were built with iRepertoire HTBI primers and Arm-PCR amplification of CDR3 regions. The public sequencing data were trimmed at Q25 with fastp and processed into clonotypes with MiXCR by TCRdb, which kept only in-frame beta chains. Rows with one shared CDR3 protein collapse into an entry with the most common genes and DNA. The sample data list almost 450,000 distinct CDR3 sequences, and 16% of these were observed just once. The ten biggest clones cover approximately 12% of the sample.

These sequences were also reported in another study, on T cells in Graves' hyperthyroidism and ophthalmopathy.

Sample: peripheral blood mononuclear cells (PBMCs), taken at new diagnosis, from a patient treated with antithyroid drugs. Every receptor here comes from a woman in her twenties or thirties with Graves disease. Donor details come from another sample of the same person, matched by shared clones.

This clonotype occurred many times. V is TRBV3-1 and J is TRBJ2-2; 9 bases are a match to TRBD2. V gave up 3 bases and J gave up 3 bases; unmatched junction bases: 8. This CDR3 is built from 17 residues. CDR1 and CDR2 from the germline V gene are LGHDT and YNNKEL (reference sequence). Here the CDR3 reads CASSQYLEREDTGELFF. The CDR3 nucleotides read TGTGCCAGCAGCCAGTATCTTGAGCGGGAGGACACCGGGGAGCTGTTTTTT.

This clonotype has a handful of counts. For the CDR3, the DNA is TGCGCCAGCAGCTTCGGGACTAGCGGGAGTTGGGGCACCGGGGAGCTGTTTTTT. Translation: CASSFGTSGSWGTGELFF. The chain uses TRBV5-1 and TRBJ2-2; TRBD2 matches at 14 bases. The ends lost 2 bases at V and 4 bases at J; junction bases unmatched: 7. The CDR3 sequence is 18 residues long. Germline-derived CDR1 and CDR2 are SGHRS and YFSETQ.

In its sample, this clonotype was seen once. A read error is possible here, since a much larger clone lies one base away. The chain employs TRBV20-1 and TRBJ2-1, with TRBD2 identical over 7 bases. CDR1 is DFQATT and CDR2 is SNEGSKA in the germline V gene (reference sequence). The junction had 11 bases not matched to a gene; V was cut back by 1 base and J by 8 bases. The CDR3 is made up of 15 amino acids. The CDR3 region has the DNA TGCAGTGCTAGAGGAGGGGCGGGAGTGGTGTATGAGCAGTTCTTC. It yields the protein CSARGGAGVVYEQFF.

The chain has TRBV12-3 or TRBV12-4 and TRBJ1-5; 10 nucleotides line up with TRBD1. The CDR3 consists of 15 residues. V was clipped by 2 bases and J by 7 bases; unmatched bases: 5. The CDR3 DNA reads TGTGCCAGCAGTTTACAGACAGGGGGCTGGCAGCCCCAGCATTTT. Protein product: CASSLQTGGWQPQHF.

This clonotype was detected many times. The gene calls are TRBV20-1 and TRBJ2-1, with a tentative D call TRBD2 (5 bases). Germline assignment: CDR1 DFQATT and CDR2 SNEGSKA (reference sequence). This CDR3 comprises 13 residues. V lost 5 bases to trimming and J lost 6 bases, with 14 bases between them. The CDR3 DNA follows: TGCAGTGCTCCAAACCTAGAGGGCAATGAGCAGTTCTTC. Protein sequence: CSAPNLEGNEQFF.

This clonotype showed up just a few times. The gene calls are TRBV19 and TRBJ2-2; 9 positions agree with TRBD1. CDR1 LNHDA and CDR2 SQIVND come from the germline V gene (reference sequence). The V and J ends lost 6 bases and 6 bases, in that order; junction bases with no gene match: 8. The CDR3 consists of 15 residues. The DNA for the CDR3 is TGTGCCAGTAGAGACCGGGACAGGGCGGCCGGGGAGCTGTTTTTT. Its translation: CASRDRDRAAGELFF. The whole variable domain, filled in from reference TRBV19 and TRBJ2-2, reads DGGITQSPKYLFRKEGQNVTLSCEQNLNHDAMYWYRQDPGQGLRLIYYSQIVNDFQKGDIAEGYSVSREKKESFPLTVTSAQKNPTAFYLCASRDRDRAAGELFFGEGSRLTVL.

About this clonotype: This clone may be a read error of a much larger clone one base away. The chain combines TRBV5-1 with TRBJ2-1; 7 nucleotides match TRBD1. With 4 bases clipped from V and 10 bases from J, the junction kept 20 bases outside the gene matches. There are 17 residues in the CDR3. Germline assignment: CDR1 SGHRS and CDR2 YFSETQ. CDR3 sequence (DNA): TGCGCCAGCAGCCCCGGTAGTCCGGGACAGCCTCCCTACGAGCAGTTCTTC. Translation gives CASSPGSPGQPPYEQFF.

This clonotype came up many times. The chain links TRBV7-9 to TRBJ1-1; D call uncertain. There are 14 residues in the CDR3. Germline assignment: CDR1 SEHNR and CDR2 FQNEAQ (reference sequence). V shed 0 bases and J shed 1 base, with 6 bases lying between them. CDR3 in amino acids: CASSLASRNTEAFF. DNA for the CDR3: TGTGCCAGCAGCTTAGCCAGTAGGAACACTGAAGCTTTCTTT. Combining the CDR3 with reference TRBV7-9 and TRBJ1-1 gives the whole variable domain DTGVSQNPRHKITKRGQNVTFRCDPISEHNRLYWYRQTLGQGPEFLTYFQNEAQLEKSRLLSDRFSAERPKGSFSTLEIQRTEQGDSAMYLCASSLASRNTEAFFGQGTRLTVV.

This clonotype was detected ten times or more. This chain joins TRBV29-1 and TRBJ2-3; maybe TRBD1 (6 bases). This CDR3 has 15 amino acids. V was cut by 4 bases and J by 8 bases, with 22 bases left in between. CDR1 is SQVTM and CDR2 is ANQGSEA in the germline V gene. CDR3 in amino acids: CSVVFGTSDLVTQYF. The CDR3 DNA reads as TGCAGCGTTGTGTTTGGGACATCAGACCTGGTTACGCAGTATTTT.

The chain joins TRBV7-9 to TRBJ2-1; D might be TRBD2 (6 bases). Germline V CDR1 and CDR2: SEHNR, FQNEAQ (reference sequence). CDR3 length: 16 residues. V lost 3 bases and J 7 bases, leaving 19 bases between the germline ends. CDR3 DNA sequence: TGTGCCAGCAGCTTCAAAAGCGGGCCCAGGAGTAATGAGCAGTTCTTC. Protein sequence: CASSFKSGPRSNEQFF.